The 13 T cell receptor beta chains presented below share a single source sample, sequenced in a study of cytomegalovirus exposure and HLA in healthy donors. Both 60 Vbeta primers and 13 Jbeta primers went into the PCR. Profiling relied on immunoSEQ multiplex PCR, and the TCRdb table lists in-frame clones only, not all of them. The sample has about 180,000 clones; around 77% are singletons. The sample consisted of PBMCs. Source of these receptors: a man in his sixties in good health and CMV-seronegative.

The V gene is TRBV7-2, the J gene TRBJ2-2, with D uncertain. Germline V gene data show CDR1 as SGHTA and CDR2 as FQGNSA. CDR3 size: 16 residues. Between the trimmed V and J ends, which lost 1 base and 0 bases, there was a span of 9 bases. Here the CDR3 reads CASSLVGLANTGELFF. DNA for the CDR3: TGTGCCAGCAGCTTAGTGGGCCTGGCGAACACCGGGGAGCTGTTTTTT.

This sequence joins TRBV4-2 and TRBJ2-1, with TRBD2 identical over 7 bases. The germline CDR1 and CDR2 sequences are LGHNA and YNFKEQ. The length of the CDR3 is 17 residues. V lost 1 base and J lost 5; bases outside the gene matches: 11. DNA of the CDR3: TGTGCCAGCAGCCAAGTGGGGGGGTTGGGGAGAGACAATGAGCAGTTCTTC. Residues: CASSQVGGLGRDNEQFF.

The chain has TRBV5-4 and TRBJ2-6; 7 nucleotides agree with TRBD1. The CDR3 has 16 residues. CDR1 is SGHNT, CDR2 YYREEE, per germline (reference sequence). The ends lost 5 bases at V and 0 bases at J; junction bases unmatched: 5. As DNA, the CDR3 is TGTGCCAGCAGTTTACCAGGGGGCTCTGGGGCCAACGTCCTGACTTTC. This sequence encodes CASSLPGGSGANVLTF.

V gene TRBV7-2 combines with J gene TRBJ2-4, with 7 nucleotides matching TRBD1. Germline CDR1 reads SGHTA; CDR2 reads FQGNSA. V shed 4 bases and J 2 bases; nucleotides not matched to a gene: 5. The CDR3 totals 15 residues. CDR3 amino acids: CASSSPGQSKNIQYF. DNA for the CDR3: TGTGCCAGCAGCTCGCCGGGACAGTCCAAAAACATTCAGTACTTC.

Only one count was recorded for this clone. The chain recombines TRBV18 with TRBJ2-6; a possible D gene is TRBD1 (6 bases). This CDR3 spans 17 amino acids. Germline V CDR1 and CDR2: KGHSH, LQKENI. V lost 3 bases and J 1 base, leaving 13 bases between the germline ends. In DNA, the CDR3 is TGTGCCAGCTCACCTCTAGCAGGGGCTTCTGGGGCCAACGTCCTGACTTTC. Amino acid sequence: CASSPLAGASGANVLTF.

The chain combines TRBV7-2 with TRBJ1-5; TRBD1 matches at 7 bases. Per germline, CDR1 SGHTA and CDR2 FQGNSA. The CDR3 runs to 15 residues. The V segment lost 1 base and the J segment 1 base; nucleotides outside the gene matches: 1. The chain's CDR3 is CASSLVQGSNQPQHF. The CDR3 bases are TGTGCCAGCAGCTTAGTACAGGGGAGCAATCAGCCCCAGCATTTT.

The V and J genes are TRBV30 and TRBJ2-5; D possibly corresponds to TRBD1 (6 bases). The end of the DNA fits TRBJ2-7 better, so the J call may be wrong. CDR1 GTSNPN and CDR2 SVGIG come from the germline V gene (reference sequence). The CDR3 totals 13 residues. The CDR3 bases are TGTGCCTGGACCCGGACAGACAACTACGAGCAGTACTTC. Amino acids: CAWTRTDNYEQYF.

This chain links TRBV2 with TRBJ1-2; 7 nucleotides match TRBD1. The CDR3 length is 16 residues. CDR1 and CDR2 from the germline V gene are SNHLY and FYNNEI. V trimming: 8 bases; J trimming: 4 bases; junction bases outside the gene matches: 16. The CDR3 protein is CASGPRQGASLYGYTF. Here the CDR3 DNA reads TGTGCCAGCGGACCCCGACAGGGAGCCAGCCTCTATGGCTACACCTTC.

V usage is TRBV19 and J usage is TRBJ1-2; 7 nucleotides align to TRBD1. CDR3 length equals 15 residues. V shed 3 bases and J 7 bases; nucleotides not matched to a gene: 11. Germline V CDR1 and CDR2: LNHDA, SQIVND (reference sequence). The CDR3 loop is CASSMGQLNSFGYTF. DNA of the CDR3: TGTGCCAGTAGTATGGGACAGCTAAACTCTTTTGGCTACACCTTC. Looking up the rest from reference TRBV19 and TRBJ1-2 gives the full variable domain: DGGITQSPKYLFRKEGQNVTLSCEQNLNHDAMYWYRQDPGQGLRLIYYSQIVNDFQKGDIAEGYSVSREKKESFPLTVTSAQKNPTAFYLCASSMGQLNSFGYTFGSGTRLTVV.

The CDR3 DNA follows: TGTGCCAGCACCAACCGGGCAGGGGAGGAAAAACTGTTTTTT. Translated: CASTNRAGEEKLFF. This chain uses TRBV27 with TRBJ1-4; D is possibly TRBD1 (6 bases). Germline V gene data show CDR1 as MNHEY and CDR2 as SMNVEV (reference sequence). The CDR3 extends over 14 amino acids. Trimming left V 7 bases short and J 8 bases short, with 17 bases between.

The genes are TRBV5-1 and TRBJ2-3; 11 bases are a match to TRBD1. Germline values: CDR1 SGHRS, CDR2 YFSETQ. The CDR3 has 16 amino acids. Germline trimming cut 4 bases from V and 4 bases from J; bases unmatched to any gene: 8. The CDR3 nucleotides read TGCGCCAGCAGCCGAGCACGGACAGGGGGCGCAGATACGCAGTATTTT. Protein product: CASSRARTGGADTQYF.

The chain couples TRBV6-5 to TRBJ2-3; maybe TRBD2 (6 bases). Per the germline V gene, CDR1 is MNHEY and CDR2 is SVGAGI. V was shortened by 8 bases and J by 5 bases, with 14 bases between the two germline ends. This CDR3 region has 13 residues. CDR3 loop: CASSGERRDTQYF. The CDR3 DNA follows: TGTGCCAGCTCGGGAGAGAGGCGAGATACGCAGTATTTT.

In its sample, this clone was seen once. CDR3: CASSFSEKLFF. The CDR3 coding sequence is TGTGCCAGCAGTTTTAGTGAAAAACTGTTTTTT. The chain has TRBV28 and TRBJ1-4; D uncertain. Trimming removed 3 bases at V and 7 bases at J, with 3 bases between. This CDR3 region has 11 residues. CDR1 and CDR2 (germline): MDHEN, SYDVKM.